The following is a TCR beta chain sequence with its context. The sample comes from a study of technical replicates of blood from several donors. Sequencing was performed with immunoSEQ multiplex PCR; in TCRdb, only in-frame clones are kept and a portion is missing. The sample consists of fewer than 90,000 clones, approximately 94% of them appearing once. CDR3 size: 14 residues. Trimming took off 4 bases at V and 2 bases at J, with 8 bases between the two ends. The V gene's germline CDR1 is MRHNA and CDR2 SNTAGT. Sequencing input: T cells isolated from PBMCs. V gene TRBV6-4 combines with J gene TRBJ2-2; D gene uncertain. The receptor was derived from a human donor in good health. The CDR3 nucleotides read TGTGCCAGCAGTGGCGAACTAAACACCGGGGAGCTGTTTTTT. This codes for CASSGELNTGELFF.